This TCR beta chain was retrieved from a study of technical replicates of blood from a few donors. V lost 5 bases to trimming and J lost 3 bases; unmatched junction nucleotides: 13. The germline V gene has CDR1 SEHNR and CDR2 FQNEAQ (reference sequence). The CDR3 spans 17 residues. Sequencing was performed with immunoSEQ multiplex PCR; in TCRdb, only in-frame clones are kept and a portion is missing. The top ten clones hold approximately 0.4% of a sample with 67,000 or so clones, roughly 90% of them seen once. This receptor was obtained from a human donor in good health. The sample taken for sequencing was T cells isolated from PBMCs. This chain uses TRBV7-9 with TRBJ2-1, with 7 bases aligning to TRBD2. CDR3 residues: CASSRTSDWTNYNEQFF. The CDR3 nucleotides are TGTGCCAGCAGCCGTACTAGCGACTGGACCAACTACAATGAGCAGTTCTTC.